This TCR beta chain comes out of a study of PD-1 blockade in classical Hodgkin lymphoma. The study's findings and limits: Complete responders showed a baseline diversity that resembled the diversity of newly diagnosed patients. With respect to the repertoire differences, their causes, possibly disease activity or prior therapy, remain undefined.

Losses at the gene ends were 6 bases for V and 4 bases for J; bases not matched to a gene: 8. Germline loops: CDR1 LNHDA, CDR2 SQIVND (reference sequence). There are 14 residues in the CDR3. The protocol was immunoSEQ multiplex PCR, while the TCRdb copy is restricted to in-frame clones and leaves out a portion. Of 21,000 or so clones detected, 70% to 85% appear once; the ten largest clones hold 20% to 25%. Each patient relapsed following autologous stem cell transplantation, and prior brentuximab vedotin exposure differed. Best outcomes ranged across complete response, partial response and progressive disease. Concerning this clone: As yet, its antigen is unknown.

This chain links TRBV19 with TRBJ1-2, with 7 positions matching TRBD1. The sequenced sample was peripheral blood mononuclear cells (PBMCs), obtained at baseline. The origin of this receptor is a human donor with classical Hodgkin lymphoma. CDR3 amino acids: CASRQGGQSYGYTF. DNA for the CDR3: TGTGCCAGTAGGCAAGGGGGCCAGAGCTATGGCTACACCTTC.